This TCR beta chain was recovered during a study of blood T cell repertoires in COVID-19. Data came from immunoSEQ multiplex PCR; TCRdb stores just in-frame clones and leaves some out. The data show roughly 340,000 clones, around nine tenths seen once. The CDR3 spans 15 residues. From germline, CDR1 is SGDLS and CDR2 YYNGEE. The V segment lost 1 base and the J segment 5 bases; nucleotides outside the gene matches: 8. This clone is a singleton in its sample. The chain recombines TRBV9 with TRBJ2-5, with TRBD2 matching 7 bases. The specimen sequenced was peripheral blood. The receptor comes from a woman aged 18-35 years who had recovered from COVID-19. The CDR3 coding sequence is TGTGCCAGCAGCGTAAGAGGGAGGGCCTCGGAGACCCAGTACTTC. It specifies CASSVRGRASETQYF.